What follows are 21 T cell receptor beta chains derived from one specimen sequenced in a study of T-cell reconstitution after alpha-beta-depleted transplantation in children (dated by TCRdb to the mid-2010s). The treatment or condition label of this sample denotes: allogeneic hematopoietic cell transplantation with graft depleted of TCRalphabeta T cells and CD19 B cells. The library was obtained by PCR. TCRdb records Illumina HiSeq 2500 as the sequencer. TCR library preparation used molecular barcoding, with unique molecular identifiers applied to normalize quantification of the TCRbeta repertoire. TCRdb cleaned the public reads at Q25 with fastp, built clones with MiXCR and kept in-frame beta chains. Here each entry gathers all rows of one CDR3 protein and keeps the most common genes and DNA. This sample gives approximately 800,000 distinct CDR3 sequences in total; about 15% of them show up just once. The leading ten clones occupy under 6% of the sample.

Sequencing used PBMCs, mostly from graft donor cells, obtained 360 days after TCRalphabeta/CD19-depleted stem cell transplant. The origin of the receptors is a male patient younger than 18 who had a stem cell transplant for acute lymphoblastic leukemia, so the T cells may come from the graft donor.

In its sample, this clonotype was seen a few times. This sequence joins TRBV15 and TRBJ2-1; 7 nucleotides agree with TRBD2. Trimming took 1 base from V and 8 from J; bases not matched to a gene: 8. The CDR3 extends over 15 amino acids. Per germline, CDR1 LNHNV and CDR2 YYDKDF (reference sequence). In DNA, the CDR3 is TGTGCCACCAGCAGAGTCGCAGCGGGGAAACATGAGCAGTTCTTC. As protein: CATSRVAAGKHEQFF.

The V call is TRBV7-9, the J call TRBJ2-1, with 10 bases fitting TRBD1. V lost 2 bases, J lost 8 bases, and 9 bases stayed unmatched. The CDR3 is 16 amino acids. Germline V CDR1 and CDR2: SEHNR, FQNEAQ (reference sequence). The CDR3 DNA reads TGTGCCAGCAGCTTACACCGGGACAGGGGCCCCGATGAGCAGTTCTTC. Protein product: CASSLHRDRGPDEQFF. Full variable domain (remainder filled in from reference TRBV7-9 and TRBJ2-1): DTGVSQNPRHKITKRGQNVTFRCDPISEHNRLYWYRQTLGQGPEFLTYFQNEAQLEKSRLLSDRFSAERPKGSFSTLEIQRTEQGDSAMYLCASSLHRDRGPDEQFFGPGTRLTVL.

The rearrangement uses TRBV12-3 or TRBV12-4 and TRBJ2-3; 7 bases are shared with TRBD2. The CDR3 contains 14 residues. J gave up 2 bases and V 6 bases, and 5 bases lay outside the gene matches. The CDR3 loop reads CASSLAEITDTQYF. Here the CDR3 DNA reads TGTGCCAGCAGCCTAGCGGAAATCACAGATACGCAGTATTTT.

V and J are TRBV3-1 and TRBJ2-1; 16 bases align to TRBD2. The germline CDR1 and CDR2 sequences are LGHDT and YNNKEL (reference sequence). This CDR3 spans 17 amino acids. V lost 3 bases, J lost 5 bases, and 4 bases stayed unmatched. CDR3 region: CASSQGTSGRVDNEQFF. The CDR3, as DNA: TGTGCCAGCAGCCAGGGGACTAGCGGGAGGGTTGACAATGAGCAGTTCTTC.

Here the CDR3 DNA reads TGCGCCAGCAGCTTACTGGGGACTCAGCCCCAGCATTTT. The encoded protein is CASSLLGTQPQHF. The chain employs TRBV5-1 and TRBJ1-5; perhaps TRBD1 as D (5 bases). Germline CDR1 reads SGHRS; CDR2 reads YFSETQ. This CDR3 region has 13 residues. V dropped 2 bases and J dropped 6 bases, with 9 bases sitting between them.

This clonotype turned up a few times. V gene TRBV4-1 combines with J gene TRBJ2-7; TRBD2 matches at 8 bases. J lost 2 bases, V lost 1 base, and 7 bases had no gene match. Germline V lookup: CDR1 MGHRA, CDR2 YSYEKL. This CDR3 is 16 amino acids long. DNA for the CDR3: TGCGCCAGCAGCCAAGGATTTAGCGGGATCACCTACGAGCAGTACTTC. As protein: CASSQGFSGITYEQYF.

In this sample, this clonotype turned up a few times. The J gene is TRBJ2-7, the V gene TRBV20-1; D is perhaps TRBD1 (5 bases). Per germline, CDR1 DFQATT and CDR2 SNEGSKA (reference sequence). V was cut by 6 bases and J by 7 bases, with 19 bases left in between. The CDR3 is 13 amino acids. Here the CDR3 reads CSASLFGAKEQYF. CDR3 nucleotides: TGCAGTGCCTCATTATTTGGGGCTAAGGAGCAGTACTTC.

This clonotype has only a few counts. The chain is built from TRBV29-1 and TRBJ2-3; perhaps TRBD2 as D (6 bases). The ends were cut back, 4 bases at V and 2 bases at J, with 19 bases in the middle. CDR1 and CDR2 from the germline V gene are SQVTM and ANQGSEA. The CDR3 runs 16 residues. The CDR3 spells CSVGPLAMMVTDTQYF. In DNA form, the CDR3 reads TGCAGCGTTGGCCCCCTAGCGATGATGGTCACAGATACGCAGTATTTT.

A few counts support this clonotype. The chain employs TRBV5-1 and TRBJ2-7; weak D call: TRBD1 (6 bases). With 4 bases removed from V and 2 bases from J, the gap between germline ends came to 16 bases. Germline V lookup: CDR1 SGHRS, CDR2 YFSETQ. The length of the CDR3 is 15 residues. The CDR3 reads CASSLTGTRTYEQYF. The CDR3 DNA follows: TGCGCCAGCAGCCTGACCGGGACACGGACCTACGAGCAGTACTTC.

In its sample, this clonotype was seen many times. The chain recombines TRBV5-1 with TRBJ2-2; 7 bases map to TRBD2. After removal of 1 base from V and 3 bases from J, the junction contained 3 bases not matched to a gene. Germline lookup yields CDR1 SGHRS and CDR2 YFSETQ. The CDR3 runs 15 residues. In DNA form, the CDR3 reads TGCGCCAGCAGCTTGTCTAGCGGTTACACCGGGGAGCTGTTTTTT. Protein sequence: CASSLSSGYTGELFF.

The V call is TRBV7-9, the J call TRBJ2-4; either TRBD1 or TRBD2 may supply D (6 bases each). Trimming left V 1 base short and J 8 bases short, with 15 bases between. CDR3 length: 15 amino acids. The germline V gene has CDR1 SEHNR and CDR2 FQNEAQ (reference sequence). CDR3 DNA sequence: TGTGCCAGCAGCTTAGGGGTGGGGGGCCCGGACATTCAGTACTTC. Protein sequence: CASSLGVGGPDIQYF. Based on the CDR3 plus reference TRBV7-9 and TRBJ2-4, the full variable domain is DTGVSQNPRHKITKRGQNVTFRCDPISEHNRLYWYRQTLGQGPEFLTYFQNEAQLEKSRLLSDRFSAERPKGSFSTLEIQRTEQGDSAMYLCASSLGVGGPDIQYFGAGTRLSVL.

The rearrangement uses TRBV9 and TRBJ2-1; a weak D match, TRBD2 (7 bases). The CDR3 totals 16 residues. V was shortened by 0 bases and J by 4 bases, with 14 bases between the two germline ends. Germline V gene sequence: CDR1 SGDLS, CDR2 YYNGEE. The CDR3, as DNA: TGTGCCAGCAGCGTAGTAGGGAGGGGGGTATACAATGAGCAGTTCTTC. The encoded protein is CASSVVGRGVYNEQFF.

This clonotype has more than one count but fewer than ten. The genes are TRBV2 and TRBJ2-1, with D unresolved. CDR1 is SNHLY, CDR2 FYNNEI, per germline. Trimming stripped 5 bases from V and 7 bases from J, with 15 bases between. The CDR3 contains 14 residues. CDR3 loop: CASSPILLTNEQFF. In DNA, the CDR3 is TGTGCCAGCAGTCCCATCCTTCTGACAAATGAGCAGTTCTTC.

Ten or more counts support this clonotype. The chain uses TRBV11-1 and TRBJ2-1, with 14 positions matching TRBD2. V lost 7 bases to trimming and J lost 13 bases; unmatched junction nucleotides: 27. CDR3 length: 20 residues. Germline V gives CDR1 SGHAT, CDR2 FQDESV (reference sequence). CDR3 DNA: TGTGCCAGCAACGGATTTGGCAGTACTTTCGGGACTAGCGGGAGAAAAACCCAGTTCTTC. Translating it yields CASNGFGSTFGTSGRKTQFF.

This clonotype was seen a few times. The chain joins TRBV27 to TRBJ2-1, with 10 bases lining up with TRBD2. Per the germline V gene, CDR1 is MNHEY and CDR2 is SMNVEV (reference sequence). The CDR3 loop spans 18 amino acids. The J segment lost 2 bases and the V segment lost 6 bases, leaving 13 bases of the junction unmatched. The CDR3 nucleotides are TGTGCCAGCAGCCTGGGGCTAGCGGGAGCCCAACCCTACAATGAGCAGTTCTTC. It codes for CASSLGLAGAQPYNEQFF.

This clonotype showed up just a few times. The chain joins TRBV7-9 to TRBJ2-7, with 11 positions matching TRBD2. CDR1 is SEHNR, CDR2 FQNEAQ, per germline (reference sequence). V was clipped by 3 bases and J by 3 bases; unmatched bases: 4. This CDR3 has 15 residues. The CDR3 nucleotides are TGTGCCAGCAGCTTCGGGACTAGCGGATACTACGAGCAGTACTTC. The encoded protein is CASSFGTSGYYEQYF.

This clonotype was seen a handful of times. This sequence joins TRBV12-3 or TRBV12-4 and TRBJ2-1; D is unclear. V was trimmed by 8 bases and J by 10 bases, leaving 21 bases between them. CDR3 length equals 14 residues. CDR3 loop: CASLPTLQFREQFF. The CDR3 coding sequence is TGTGCCAGCCTCCCCACTTTACAGTTCAGGGAGCAGTTCTTC.

The sample holds many counts of this clonotype. The gene calls are TRBV27 and TRBJ2-6, with 8 bases identical to TRBD1. The CDR3 has 17 amino acids. CDR1 is MNHEY, CDR2 SMNVEV, per germline (reference sequence). Trimming removed 4 bases from V and 0 bases from J; junction bases left unmatched: 5. This CDR3 is CASSSDRASSGANVLTF. Here the CDR3 DNA reads TGTGCCAGCAGTTCGGACAGGGCAAGCTCTGGGGCCAACGTCCTGACTTTC.

This clonotype has a handful of counts. Here the CDR3 DNA reads TGTGCCAGCAGTTACTCGTTAAGGGAAGCGGATGAAAAACTGTTTTTT. It translates to CASSYSLREADEKLFF. The chain is built from TRBV6-5 and TRBJ1-4; D call uncertain. V was trimmed by 0 bases and J by 6 bases, leaving 14 bases between them. Germline assignment: CDR1 MNHEY and CDR2 SVGAGI. CDR3 length: 16 amino acids.

This clonotype appeared many times. The chain combines TRBV5-1 with TRBJ2-1; TRBD2 matches at 12 bases. With V trimmed by 5 bases and J by 5 bases, 2 bases remained unmatched. Per the germline V gene, CDR1 is SGHRS and CDR2 is YFSETQ. The CDR3 totals 14 residues. CDR3: CASRTSGGDNEQFF. CDR3 sequence (DNA): TGCGCCAGCAGGACTAGCGGGGGAGACAATGAGCAGTTCTTC. The whole variable domain, remainder taken from reference TRBV5-1 and TRBJ2-1, is KAGVTQTPRYLIKTRGQQVTLSCSPISGHRSVSWYQQTPGQGLQFLFEYFSETQRNKGNFPGRFSGRQFSNSRSEMNVSTLELGDSALYLCASRTSGGDNEQFFGPGTRLTVL.

This chain connects TRBV7-9 to TRBJ2-1, with 11 bases matching TRBD2. The CDR3 runs to 17 residues. The germline CDR1 and CDR2 sequences are SEHNR and FQNEAQ (reference sequence). After removal of 4 bases from V and 4 bases from J, the junction contained 9 bases not matched to a gene. CDR3 DNA sequence: TGTGCCAGCAGCTCATTAGCGGGAGGGCCGAGGTACAATGAGCAGTTCTTC. It codes for CASSSLAGGPRYNEQFF.